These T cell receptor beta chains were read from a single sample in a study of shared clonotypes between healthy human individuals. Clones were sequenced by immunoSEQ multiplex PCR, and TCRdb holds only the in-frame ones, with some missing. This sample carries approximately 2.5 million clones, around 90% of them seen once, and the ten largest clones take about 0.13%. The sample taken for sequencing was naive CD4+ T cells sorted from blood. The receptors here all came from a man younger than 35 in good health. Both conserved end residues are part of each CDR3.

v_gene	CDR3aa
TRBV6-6	CASSPRTGSRNQPQHF
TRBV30	CAWSVQGVNYGYTF
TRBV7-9	CASSTEAHKTGELFF
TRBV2	CASREGTEPTNYGYTF
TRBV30	CAWSRTGTGSYEQYF
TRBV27	CASRHRVRHGQPQHF
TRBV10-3	CAISETGRGEETQYF
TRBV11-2	CASSLGSSSGNTIYF
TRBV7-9	CASSSRPGLGYNEQFF
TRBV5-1	CASSFGQGSSYEQYF
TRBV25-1	CASTPRDTGELFF
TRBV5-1	CASSLPGQSYEQYF
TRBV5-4	CASSFDAGNTEAFF
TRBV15	CATSRDGGVKNTEAFF
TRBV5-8	CASSSWGNGEQYF
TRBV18	CASSPSLDSWGYTF
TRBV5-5	CASSLTGFDGYTF
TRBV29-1	CSVSFGTSSYNEQFF
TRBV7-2	CASSPGLAGQVQYF
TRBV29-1	CSVRDEKLFF
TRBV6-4	CASSETSGTISYNEQFF
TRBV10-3	CAISDVGSDPSYNEQFF
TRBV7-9	CASSVTSGGDNEQFF